The rows below give T cell receptor beta chains drawn from one sample of a study of shared clonotypes between healthy human individuals. Sequencing was performed with immunoSEQ multiplex PCR; in TCRdb, only in-frame clones are kept and a portion is missing. The sample records fewer than 1.6 million clones, around 98.5% being singletons. Sequences were obtained from naive CD4+ T cells sorted from blood. The receptors were gathered from a man aged 30 to 39 in good health. CDR3s include the opening cysteine and the closing phenylalanine or tryptophan. The D gene is left open where the match is weak. Rows give clone size only sometimes, using once, few, many, or a class for an expanded clone.

D gene	V gene	J gene	clone size	CDR3 protein	CDR3 DNA
TRBD1	TRBV5-6	TRBJ1-1	.	CASSSPGQGNTEAFF	TGTGCCAGCAGCTCTCCGGGACAGGGGAACACTGAAGCTTTCTTT
.	TRBV12-5	TRBJ1-5	once	CASGQGNQPQHF	TGTGCTAGTGGTCAGGGCAATCAGCCCCAGCATTTT
.	TRBV11-2	TRBJ2-7	.	CASSLMSGSYEQYF	TGTGCCAGCAGCTTAATGTCTGGGTCCTACGAGCAGTACTTC
.	TRBV27	TRBJ2-7	.	CASSSTGGVPLSEQYF	TGTGCCAGCAGTTCGACAGGAGGCGTCCCCCTCTCCGAGCAGTACTTC
.	TRBV10-2	TRBJ2-3	.	CASNTLASTDTQYF	TGCGCCAGCAACACACTAGCCTCTACAGATACGCAGTATTTT
.	TRBV11-1	TRBJ2-7	.	CASSMGTQGSEQYF	TGTGCCAGCAGCATGGGGACTCAGGGATCCGAGCAGTACTTC
.	TRBV5-1	TRBJ2-7	.	CASSLEGYSFLVGEQYF	TGCGCCAGCAGCTTGGAAGGATACAGTTTTCTAGTTGGGGAGCAGTACTTC
.	TRBV6-1	TRBJ2-3	.	CASTRIFTYTDTQYF	TGTGCCAGCACAAGGATTTTTACGTACACAGATACGCAGTATTTT
TRBD2	TRBV30	TRBJ2-1	.	CACSVSLAGYNEQFF	TGTGCCTGTTCAGTTAGCCTAGCGGGATACAATGAGCAGTTCTTC
TRBD2	TRBV30	TRBJ2-1	.	CAWSVELAGILFF	TGTGCCTGGAGTGTAGAACTAGCGGGGATCCTGTTCTTC
TRBD1	TRBV28	TRBJ2-5	.	CASSLQGQETQYF	TGTGCCAGCAGCCTACAGGGGCAAGAGACCCAGTACTTC
.	TRBV6-1	TRBJ2-1	.	CASRRGSSGTTEQFF	TGTGCCAGCAGGAGGGGGAGCAGTGGGACAACTGAGCAGTTCTTC
TRBD2	TRBV14	TRBJ2-7	.	CASSRRPGLAILSYEQYF	TGTGCCAGCAGCCGAAGACCGGGACTAGCTATTCTCTCCTACGAGCAGTACTTC
TRBD2	TRBV2	TRBJ2-7	.	CASRVRAGGSYEQYF	TGTGCCAGCAGAGTGCGAGCGGGAGGCTCCTACGAGCAGTACTTC
.	TRBV28	TRBJ2-7	.	CASRVPGASYEQYF	TGTGCCAGCCGGGTCCCCGGCGCCTCCTACGAGCAGTACTTC
.	TRBV2	TRBJ1-2	.	CASSYKDGANYGYTF	TGTGCCAGCAGTTATAAGGACGGAGCTAACTATGGCTACACCTTC
.	TRBV6-5	TRBJ2-3	.	CASSYSLGVDTQYF	TGTGCCAGCAGTTACTCGTTAGGGGTGGATACGCAGTATTTT
.	TRBV28	TRBJ2-3	.	CAISGTDTQYF	TGTGCCATTAGCGGCACAGATACGCAGTATTTT
.	TRBV5-4	TRBJ2-2	.	CASSRYMQGTGELFF	TGTGCCAGCAGCCGATACATGCAGGGTACCGGGGAGCTGTTTTTT
.	TRBV9	TRBJ1-1	.	CACSWTEAFF	TGTGCCTGCTCTTGGACTGAAGCTTTCTTT
.	TRBV6-9	TRBJ2-1	.	CASQADGWAITVHHEQFF	TGTGCCAGCCAGGCAGACGGGTGGGCGATCACGGTACATCATGAGCAGTTCTTC
TRBD1	TRBV29-1	TRBJ2-7	.	CSVDRGSEQYF	TGCAGCGTTGACAGGGGGAGCGAGCAGTACTTC
.	TRBV7-9	TRBJ2-7	.	CASSLDRLRTAEQYF	TGTGCCAGCAGCTTAGATCGTCTCAGAACGGCCGAGCAGTACTTC
.	TRBV10-3	TRBJ2-5	.	CAISGTQGNQETQYF	TGTGCCATCAGTGGGACACAGGGTAATCAAGAGACCCAGTACTTC
.	TRBV18	TRBJ1-1	.	CASSTGMGTRDEAFF	TGTGCCAGCTCCACAGGAATGGGGACCCGGGATGAAGCTTTCTTT
TRBD1	TRBV11-1	TRBJ2-7	.	CASSSYYLDRGELYEQYF	TGTGCCAGCAGCTCTTACTACCTCGACAGGGGAGAATTATACGAGCAGTACTTC
TRBD2	TRBV7-3	TRBJ2-1	.	CASSLVSGSDNEQFF	TGTGCCAGCAGCTTAGTTAGCGGGAGCGACAATGAGCAGTTCTTC
.	TRBV29-1	TRBJ2-2	.	CSVAWTVTNTGELFF	TGCAGCGTTGCCTGGACAGTAACGAACACCGGGGAGCTGTTTTTT
TRBD2	TRBV5-8	TRBJ2-1	.	CASSLVRLAGGPYNEQFF	TGTGCCAGCAGCTTGGTCCGACTAGCGGGAGGGCCTTACAATGAGCAGTTCTTC
.	TRBV2	TRBJ2-7	.	CASISVYEQYF	TGTGCCAGCATTTCTGTTTACGAGCAGTACTTC
.	TRBV9	TRBJ2-7	.	CASSVASSNGYEQYF	TGTGCCAGCAGCGTAGCTAGCAGTAACGGCTACGAGCAGTACTTC
.	TRBV27	TRBJ2-3	.	CASSGLGTDTQYF	TGTGCCAGCAGTGGCTTGGGGACAGATACGCAGTATTTT
.	TRBV6-6	TRBJ1-5	.	CAAGESSVDQPQHF	TGTGCCGCCGGGGAAAGCTCGGTGGATCAGCCCCAGCATTTT
TRBD2	TRBV18	TRBJ2-1	.	CASSPASGSSPEQFF	TGTGCCAGCTCACCGGCCAGCGGGAGCTCTCCCGAGCAGTTCTTC
TRBD2	TRBV7-2	TRBJ2-3	.	CASSAGLAGGTDTQYF	TGTGCCAGCAGCGCCGGACTAGCGGGAGGCACAGATACGCAGTATTTT
TRBD1	TRBV6-1	TRBJ1-3	.	CASSATGGANTIYF	TGTGCCAGCAGTGCGACAGGGGGCGCGAACACCATATATTTT
TRBD1	TRBV5-1	TRBJ2-1	.	CASSHRDRARSYNEQFF	TGCGCCAGCAGCCACCGGGACAGGGCCCGAAGTTACAATGAGCAGTTCTTC
.	TRBV9	TRBJ1-3	.	CASSATNRGNTIYF	TGTGCCAGCAGCGCGACAAACCGGGGAAACACCATATATTTT
TRBD1	TRBV28	TRBJ2-1	.	CASSQQGSNEQFF	TGTGCCAGCAGTCAACAGGGGTCCAATGAGCAGTTCTTC
.	TRBV5-1	TRBJ1-1	.	CASSLRPTDSEAFF	TGCGCCAGCAGCTTACGACCCACGGACAGTGAAGCTTTCTTT
.	TRBV5-4	TRBJ2-3	.	CASSSPAGATDTQYF	TGTGCCAGCAGCTCCCCCGCAGGGGCCACAGATACGCAGTATTTT